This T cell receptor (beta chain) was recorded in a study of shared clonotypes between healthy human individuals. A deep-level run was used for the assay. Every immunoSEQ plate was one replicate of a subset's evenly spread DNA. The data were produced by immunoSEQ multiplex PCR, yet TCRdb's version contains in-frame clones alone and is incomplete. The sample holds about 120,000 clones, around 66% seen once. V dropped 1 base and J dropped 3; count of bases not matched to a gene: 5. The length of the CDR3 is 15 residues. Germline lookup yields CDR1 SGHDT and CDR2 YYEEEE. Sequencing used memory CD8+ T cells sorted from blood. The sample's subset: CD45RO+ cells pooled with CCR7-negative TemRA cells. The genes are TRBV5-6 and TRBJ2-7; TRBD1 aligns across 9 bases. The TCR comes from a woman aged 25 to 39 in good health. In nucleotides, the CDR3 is TGTGCCAGCAGCTTGTCGGGACAGGGTATCTACGAGCAGTACTTC. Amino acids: CASSLSGQGIYEQYF.